Listed here are 3 T cell receptor beta chains from one sample, sequenced in a study of regulatory T cells in long-lasting Graves disease. Time point of the sample: newly diagnosed GD, antithyroid drugs for less than 3 months. There was RNA extracted from PBMCs, and the TCR library was made from it. Relying on iRepertoire HTBI primers and Arm-PCR of CDR3 regions, the team built TCR beta libraries. TCRdb passed the multiplex PCR reads through MiXCR, listing each CDR3 protein once. The sample lists about 540,000 distinct CDR3 sequences, about 13% occurring once. These data also featured in a second study, about T cells in Graves' hyperthyroidism and ophthalmopathy.

The sequencing used peripheral blood mononuclear cells (PBMCs), collected at new diagnosis, from a patient treated with antithyroid drugs. These receptors came from a man in his thirties or forties with Graves disease.

V is TRBV2 and J is TRBJ2-7; 9 bases are shared with TRBD1. From germline, CDR1 is SNHLY and CDR2 FYNNEI. This CDR3 is built from 15 residues. Unmatched junction bases numbered 9, after V lost 4 bases and J lost 5 bases. The CDR3: CASSGHTGGRDEQYF. The DNA for the CDR3 is TGTGCCAGCAGTGGACACACAGGGGGCCGGGACGAGCAGTACTTC.

There are many counts of this clonotype. This rearrangement joins TRBV12-3 or TRBV12-4 to TRBJ2-3; no definite D call. Trimming cost V 6 bases and J 8 bases, with 33 bases left between them. The CDR3 consists of 19 residues. The CDR3 DNA is TGTGCCAGCAGCACCACCACCACTGTGTGGACCCCGATAGATGGTACGCAGTATTTT. This translates into CASSTTTTVWTPIDGTQYF.

In this sample, this clonotype turned up once. This chain joins TRBV5-1 and TRBJ2-5; D gene uncertain. The ends were cut back, 1 base at V and 3 bases at J, with 10 bases in the middle. The CDR3 runs 14 residues. Germline CDR1 is SGHRS and CDR2 is YFSETQ. In nucleotides, the CDR3 is TGCGCCAGCAGCTTGTGGACGAATGAAGAGACCCAGTACTTC. Its protein product is CASSLWTNEETQYF.